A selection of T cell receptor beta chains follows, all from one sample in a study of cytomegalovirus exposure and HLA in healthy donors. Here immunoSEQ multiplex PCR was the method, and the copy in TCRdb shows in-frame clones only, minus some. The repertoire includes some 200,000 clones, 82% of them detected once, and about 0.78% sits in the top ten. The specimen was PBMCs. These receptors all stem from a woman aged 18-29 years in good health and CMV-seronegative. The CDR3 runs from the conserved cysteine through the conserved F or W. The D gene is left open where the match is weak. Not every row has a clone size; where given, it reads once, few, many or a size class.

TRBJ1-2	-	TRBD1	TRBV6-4	CASSLYKGAGYGYTF	TGTGCCAGCAGCCTGTACAAGGGGGCAGGTTATGGCTACACCTTC
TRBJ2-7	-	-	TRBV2	CAAGDYEQYF	TGTGCAGCAGGGGACTACGAGCAGTACTTC
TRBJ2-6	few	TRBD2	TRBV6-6	CASLTGGSSGANVLTF	TGTGCCAGTCTTACGGGGGGGAGCTCTGGGGCCAACGTCCTGACTTTC
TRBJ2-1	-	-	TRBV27	CASSNSGLSDEQFF	TGTGCCAGCAGCAACTCGGGACTGAGCGATGAGCAGTTCTTC
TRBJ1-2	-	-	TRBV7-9	CASSTSRDYGYTF	TGTGCCAGCAGCACTAGCCGGGACTATGGCTACACCTTC
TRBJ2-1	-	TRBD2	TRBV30	CAWEGLAGENEQFF	TGTGCCTGGGAGGGACTAGCGGGGGAAAATGAGCAGTTCTTC
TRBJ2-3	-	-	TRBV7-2	CASSRALSDTQYF	TGTGCCAGCAGTCGCGCCCTATCAGATACGCAGTATTTT
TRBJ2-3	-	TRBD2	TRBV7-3	CASSYTFAGGFADTQYF	TGTGCCAGCAGCTACACTTTTGCGGGAGGTTTCGCAGATACGCAGTATTTT
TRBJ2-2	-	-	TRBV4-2	CASSQVSLDAGELFF	TGTGCCAGCAGCCAAGTTTCCCTAGACGCCGGGGAGCTGTTTTTT
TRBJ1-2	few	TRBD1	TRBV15	CATSRDGTGVNTF	TGCGCCACCAGCAGAGATGGGACAGGGGTGAACACCTTC
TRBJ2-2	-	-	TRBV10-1	CASSSHENTGELFF	TGCGCCAGCAGTTCACATGAGAACACCGGGGAGCTGTTTTTT
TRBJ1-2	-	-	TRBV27	CASSTQGIYGYTF	TGTGCCAGCAGTACCCAGGGAATCTATGGCTACACCTTC
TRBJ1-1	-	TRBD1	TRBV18	CASSSTDRGPNTEAFF	TGTGCCAGCTCATCCACCGACAGGGGTCCCAACACTGAAGCTTTCTTT
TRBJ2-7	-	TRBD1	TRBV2	CASSWDRDVPYEQYF	TGTGCCAGCAGTTGGGACAGGGATGTCCCCTACGAGCAGTACTTC
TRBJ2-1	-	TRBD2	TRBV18	CASSPGTSGEQFF	TGTGCCAGCTCACCGGGGACTAGCGGGGAGCAGTTCTTC
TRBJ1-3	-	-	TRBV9	CASSVDESSGNTIYF	TGTGCCAGCAGCGTAGATGAGAGCTCTGGAAACACCATATATTTT
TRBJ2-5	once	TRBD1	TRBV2	CASPASGTGDSAQYF	TGTGCCAGCCCAGCCTCCGGGACAGGGGACTCGGCCCAGTACTTC
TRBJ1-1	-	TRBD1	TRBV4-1	CASSDTGTGGTEAFF	TGCGCCAGCAGCGATACCGGGACAGGGGGCACTGAAGCTTTCTTT
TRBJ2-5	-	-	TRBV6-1	CASSMREGETQYF	TGTGCCAGCAGTATGCGGGAAGGAGAGACCCAGTACTTC
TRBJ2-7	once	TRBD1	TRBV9	CASSVEGQGGYEQYF	TGTGCCAGCAGCGTGGAGGGACAGGGAGGCTACGAGCAGTACTTC
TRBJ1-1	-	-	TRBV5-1	CASSLEGPTGAFF	TGCGCCAGCAGCTTGGAAGGTCCTACAGGAGCTTTCTTT
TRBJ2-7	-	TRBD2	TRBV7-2	CASSSRETHYEQYF	TGTGCCAGCAGCTCGCGGGAGACTCACTACGAGCAGTACTTC
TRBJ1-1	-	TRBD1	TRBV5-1	CASSPTLGQGGVEAFF	TGCGCCAGCAGCCCAACTCTAGGACAGGGAGGCGTTGAAGCTTTCTTT
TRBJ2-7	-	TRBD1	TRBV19	CASSPRGGRYEQYF	TGTGCCAGTAGTCCTAGAGGGGGCCGCTACGAGCAGTACTTC
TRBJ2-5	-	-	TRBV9	CASSVSGAAETQYF	TGTGCCAGCAGCGTATCAGGGGCAGCAGAGACCCAGTACTTC
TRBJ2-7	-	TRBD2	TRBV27	CASSLQEGGTYEQYF	TGTGCCAGCAGTTTACAGGAGGGAGGGACCTACGAGCAGTACTTC
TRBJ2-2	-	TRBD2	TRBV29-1	CSVEAPAGGYTGELFF	TGCAGCGTTGAAGCTCCAGCGGGAGGGTACACCGGGGAGCTGTTTTTT
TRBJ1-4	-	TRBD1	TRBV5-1	CASSTGQGTEKLFF	TGCGCCAGCAGCACCGGACAGGGGACTGAAAAACTGTTTTTT
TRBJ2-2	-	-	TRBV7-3	CASSLNTGYTGELFF	TGTGCCAGCAGCTTAAATACAGGGTACACCGGGGAGCTGTTTTTT
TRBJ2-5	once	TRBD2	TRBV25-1	CASSDSFTSGQETQYF	TGTGCCAGCAGTGACTCGTTCACTAGCGGGCAAGAGACCCAGTACTTC
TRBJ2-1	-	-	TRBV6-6	CASSYSQGHEQFF	TGTGCCAGCAGTTACTCCCAGGGTCATGAGCAGTTCTTC